This T cell receptor beta chain originates from a study of blood T cell repertoires in COVID-19 (TCRdb year 2020). Describing the broader study: The collaborator samples originated in the United States, Italy and Spain and spanned the acute and convalescent phases of COVID-19. The prospective study material was composed of cDNA or gDNA derived from T cells, B-cell-depleted T cells, or PBMCs. Deeply sampled blood TCRbeta repertoires from subjects exposed to, actively infected with, or recovered from COVID-19 were included in the dataset. The repertoires were released in a freely available public database meant as a resource for research on the immune response to SARS-CoV-2. Samples were obtained from the ongoing ImmuneRACE study (first 160 participants) and from over 1,000 subjects provided by 6 global collaborators. Sample metadata almost always included a de-identified subject ID, COVID-19 status, age in years and sex. Where available, HLA class I and class II types were obtained from metadata supplied by the sample provider rather than from assay-based typing.

The table lists this clone with a few counts. What this receptor recognizes is not known. Base qualities are missing; no much larger clone stands one base away. The immunoSEQ Assay, a bias-controlled multiplex PCR, was used to amplify TCRbeta CDR3 regions from genomic DNA. The original pipeline was this. The number of nucleated cells in each sample was estimated by amplification of reference gene primers within the assay. Sequence reads were collapsed and filtered to measure the absolute abundance of every unique TCRbeta CDR3 rearrangement. Productive Simpson clonality was computed per sample as the square root of Simpson's diversity index over productive rearrangements. This immuneACCESS table, as held by TCRdb, lists in-frame sequences with V and J called but not all clones. Of the missing ones, under half trace to an unresolved V gene in checked studies; the others have no known cause. V, J and clone size derive from that table, while D and trimming were established from the DNA sequence. Recorded for this sample are tens of thousands of clones; about nine tenths of them occurred a single time. Around a quarter of the sample lies in the top ten.

Overall study outcomes, separate from this receptor: How much clinical and demographic metadata was included differed by source and by participant, and the metadata was provided uncurated.

Collaborating institutions collected whole blood in K2EDTA tubes following their own protocols. For TCRbeta analysis, collaborators shipped samples as frozen whole blood, isolated PBMCs, or DNA extracted from either of those sample types. The receptor was isolated from a man aged 45-60 years with active or convalescent COVID-19. Material for sequencing was peripheral blood.

The CDR3 amino acid sequence is: CASSRTESSYEQYF. The nucleotide sequence reads TGTGCCAGCAGCCGGACAGAGAGCTCCTACGAGCAGTACTTC. The V and J genes are TRBV7-9 and TRBJ2-7, and possibly TRBD1, on 6 matching bases. V was cut back by 5 bases and J by 0 bases, leaving a gap of 11 bases between them. CDR1 and CDR2 are drawn from the germline V gene (reference sequence): SEHNR, FQNEAQ. The CDR3 sequence holds 14 residues, the cysteine and phenylalanine included. The kept DNA is CDR3 alone, 42 bases in frame from the first base.